This T cell receptor (beta chain) was profiled in a study of blood T cells in healthy people across ages. Study-level results: Both naive CD4+ cell counts and diversity were greater in long-lived donors than in aged donors.

Remarks on this clonotype: The antigen is not known. The junction differs from germline at one of its ends, possibly a read error.

The authors ran a second PCR of about 6 to 11 cycles using a sample-barcoded 5' primer and a J-beta primer mix. MiXCR, run by TCRdb on the 5' RACE reads, gives a single entry per CDR3 protein. The sample holds around 2 million distinct CDR3 sequences; approximately 40% are singletons and the top ten take approximately 22%. Collection of 9 to 10 milliliters of peripheral blood was performed for each donor. The sample taken for sequencing was blood. The receptor was isolated from a human donor in good health.

In nucleotides, the CDR3 is TGCAGTGCTAGTCGACAGGGAAACACCGGGGAGCCGTTTTTT. Translation: CSASRQGNTGEPFF. This chain links TRBV20-1 with TRBJ2-2, with 7 bases fitting TRBD1. The CDR3 has 14 residues. The germline gives CDR1 DFQATT, CDR2 SNEGSKA (reference sequence).